The rows below give T cell receptor beta chains drawn from one sample of a study of cytomegalovirus exposure and HLA in healthy donors. Clones were sequenced by immunoSEQ multiplex PCR, and TCRdb holds only the in-frame ones, with some missing. The profile shows about 130,000 clones, almost 90% of them singletons. The sequenced sample was PBMCs. The receptors were sampled from a man aged 25 to 45 in good health and CMV-seronegative. CDR3s include the opening cysteine and the closing phenylalanine or tryptophan. D genes are given only for firm matches. Only part of the rows carry a size: once, few, many, or a class if the clone is expanded.

d_call clone_size j_call v_call cdr3_aa cdr3_nt
. few TRBJ2-4 TRBV7-2 CASSLPGSAKNIQYF TGTGCCAGCAGCTTACCGGGGTCAGCCAAAAACATTCAGTACTTC
. . TRBJ1-1 TRBV2 CASSPSGTEAFF TGTGCCAGCAGTCCCTCCGGGACTGAAGCTTTCTTT
. . TRBJ2-5 TRBV20-1 CSANPRETQYF TGCAGTGCTAATCCCAGAGAGACCCAGTACTTC
TRBD1 . TRBJ1-3 TRBV30 CAWSSGTGENTIYF TGTGCCTGGAGTTCAGGGACAGGGGAAAACACCATATATTTT
TRBD1 once TRBJ2-1 TRBV19 CASSFKNRGLYNEQFF TGTGCCAGTAGTTTTAAAAACAGGGGGCTCTACAATGAGCAGTTCTTC
. . TRBJ1-5 TRBV10-3 CAISGIRRAAGHQPQHF TGTGCCATCAGTGGAATCCGCCGCGCTGCAGGGCATCAGCCCCAGCATTTT
TRBD2 . TRBJ2-1 TRBV5-1 CASSLEASGRNNEQFF TGCGCCAGCAGCTTGGAGGCTAGCGGGAGGAATAATGAGCAGTTCTTC
. . TRBJ2-6 TRBV4-1 CASSQDEGEGANVLTF TGCGCCAGCAGCCAAGATGAGGGCGAAGGGGCCAACGTCCTGACTTTC
TRBD2 . TRBJ2-7 TRBV10-2 CASMPLSGSGSILRSYEQYF TGCGCCAGCATGCCACTTTCGGGGAGCGGGAGTATTTTACGCTCCTACGAGCAGTACTTC
. . TRBJ2-1 TRBV15 CATSRGPSASDNEQFF TGTGCCACCAGCAGAGGGCCAAGCGCCTCGGACAATGAGCAGTTCTTC
. . TRBJ2-5 TRBV6-1 CASTRDRGGETQYF TGTGCCAGCACGCGGGACAGAGGGGGAGAGACCCAGTACTTC
. . TRBJ2-1 TRBV14 CASTEGGNEQFF TGTGCCAGCACCGAAGGGGGAAATGAGCAGTTCTTC
. . TRBJ2-2 TRBV7-9 CASSLSWRYDTGELFF TGTGCCAGCAGCTTAAGTTGGCGGTATGACACCGGGGAGCTGTTTTTT
TRBD1 . TRBJ2-7 TRBV5-3 CARSNRDRGGEQYF TGTGCCAGAAGCAACCGGGACAGGGGAGGAGAGCAGTACTTC
TRBD1 . TRBJ1-2 TRBV5-1 CASSLGAGTGTVYTF TGCGCCAGCAGCTTGGGGGCCGGGACAGGGACAGTCTACACCTTC
TRBD2 . TRBJ2-3 TRBV9 CASSATSGRATDTQYF TGTGCCAGCAGCGCGACTAGCGGGAGAGCGACAGATACGCAGTATTTT
. . TRBJ2-3 TRBV5-5 CASHLSGEDTQYF TGTGCCAGCCACTTGTCGGGGGAAGATACGCAGTATTTT
. . TRBJ1-1 TRBV4-3 CASSHKQDGGIEAFF TGCGCCAGCAGCCATAAGCAGGACGGCGGGATAGAAGCTTTCTTT
. . TRBJ1-4 TRBV6-5 CASSYEEGRDEKLFF TGTGCCAGCAGTTACGAGGAGGGGCGGGATGAAAAACTGTTTTTT
TRBD1 . TRBJ1-2 TRBV27 CASSLGARQGANYGYTF TGTGCCAGCAGTTTAGGGGCCCGGCAGGGGGCTAACTATGGCTACACCTTC
TRBD2 . TRBJ2-7 TRBV6-6 CASRPRTSGTYEQYF TGTGCCAGCAGACCCAGGACTAGCGGCACCTACGAGCAGTACTTC
. . TRBJ1-5 TRBV7-2 CASSPGDGNQPQHF TGTGCCAGCAGCCCCGGGGATGGCAATCAGCCCCAGCATTTT
. . TRBJ1-2 TRBV4-1 CASSKDSDGYGYTF TGCGCCAGCAGTAAGGACAGCGATGGCTATGGCTACACCTTC
TRBD1 . TRBJ2-7 TRBV4-1 CASSQLQTGAYEQYF TGCGCCAGCAGCCAACTCCAGACAGGGGCCTACGAGCAGTACTTC
TRBD1 . TRBJ2-7 TRBV6-1 CASSEITGTGAYEQYF TGTGCCAGCAGTGAAATAACCGGGACAGGAGCATACGAGCAGTACTTC
TRBD1 . TRBJ2-7 TRBV10-3 CAITARAGGIYEQYF TGTGCCATCACCGCCAGGGCAGGGGGCATCTACGAGCAGTACTTC
. . TRBJ1-1 TRBV5-1 CASSLEGVVTEAFF TGCGCCAGCAGCTTGGAAGGGGTAGTCACTGAAGCTTTCTTT
TRBD1 . TRBJ1-1 TRBV7-6 CASSLLGQMNTEAFF TGTGCCAGCAGCTTATTGGGACAGATGAACACTGAAGCTTTCTTT
. . TRBJ2-7 TRBV9 CASSVRSSGYEQYF TGTGCCAGCAGCGTAAGAAGTAGTGGTTACGAGCAGTACTTC
TRBD1 . TRBJ1-1 TRBV5-1 CASSLGQGHTEAFF TGCGCCAGCAGCTTGGGACAGGGGCACACTGAAGCTTTCTTT
TRBD1 . TRBJ1-3 TRBV6-5 CASSTGAISGNTIYF TGTGCCAGCAGCACAGGGGCCATCTCTGGAAACACCATATATTTT
. . TRBJ2-6 TRBV5-6 CASIRQGLLFSGANVLTF TGTGCCAGCATCCGTCAGGGGTTGTTGTTCTCTGGGGCCAACGTCCTGACTTTC
. . TRBJ2-7 TRBV5-1 CASSLTGESSYEQYF TGCGCCAGCAGCTTAACCGGGGAGTCTTCCTACGAGCAGTACTTC
TRBD1 . TRBJ2-7 TRBV6-6 CASSLQGLTYEQYF TGTGCCAGCAGTTTACAGGGGTTAACCTACGAGCAGTACTTC
. . TRBJ2-2 TRBV7-8 CASSFFGGNTGELFF TGTGCCAGCAGCTTTTTCGGGGGAAACACCGGGGAGCTGTTTTTT
TRBD2 . TRBJ2-1 TRBV5-4 CASSLEPLASGSNEQFF TGTGCCAGCAGCTTGGAACCGTTGGCTAGCGGGAGTAATGAGCAGTTCTTC
. . TRBJ2-7 TRBV9 CASSVEADPYEQYF TGTGCCAGCAGCGTAGAGGCGGATCCCTACGAGCAGTACTTC
TRBD2 . TRBJ2-1 TRBV7-9 CASSLKIMLGLAGVYEQFF TGTGCCAGCAGCCTAAAGATAATGCTGGGACTAGCGGGAGTATACGAGCAGTTCTTC
. . TRBJ2-2 TRBV2 CASRERRTGELFF TGTGCCAGCAGGGAGCGGAGGACCGGGGAGCTGTTTTTT
. . TRBJ2-1 TRBV5-4 CASSPRSGDQQFF TGTGCCAGCAGCCCAAGGTCGGGGGACCAGCAGTTCTTC
TRBD1 . TRBJ1-1 TRBV5-1 CASSPDRGTEAFF TGCGCCAGCAGCCCAGACAGGGGTACTGAAGCTTTCTTT